These T cell receptor beta chains were read from a single sample in a study of response to subunit inactivated influenza vaccine. TCRdb reprocessed the RT-PCR reads with MiXCR, giving one entry per CDR3 protein. Among about 540,000 distinct CDR3 sequences, around 25% were seen once, and the ten largest hold approximately 2.9%. The same data also contributed to another study, on T cells expressing NK-cell markers.

The material sequenced was CD4+ T cells sorted from PBMCs, taken about 13 days after vaccination. The receptors originated from a man aged 45-65 years who received an inactivated influenza vaccine. Each CDR3 is given with its conserved first and last residue. Fields, in order: CDR3 protein, CDR3 DNA, V gene, D gene, clone size, J gene. D genes are given only for firm matches. Rows may omit the clone size; those that give it use once, few, many or a size class.

CASSARGVGSYEQYF TGTGCCAGCAGTGCAAGGGGAGTTGGCTCCTACGAGCAGTACTTC TRBV6-1 - - TRBJ2-7
CASSLAILNTEAFF TGTGCCAGCAGCTTAGCGATATTGAACACTGAAGCTTTCTTT TRBV7-2 - - TRBJ1-1
CSASISGRAQETQYF TGCAGTGCTAGTATTAGCGGTAGGGCCCAAGAGACCCAGTACTTC TRBV20-1 - - TRBJ2-5
CATSEFGHNHYEQYF TGTGCCACCAGTGAGTTCGGCCACAACCACTACGAGCAGTACTTC TRBV24-1 - - TRBJ2-7
CASSYSAGGSYEQYF TGTGCCAGCAGTTACTCGGCGGGGGGCTCCTACGAGCAGTACTTC TRBV6-2/TRBV6-3 TRBD2 few TRBJ2-7
CASSWGQGMFYEQYF TGTGCCAGCAGTTGGGGACAGGGGATGTTCTACGAGCAGTACTTC TRBV6-2/TRBV6-3 TRBD1 - TRBJ2-7
CASSQATTKQFF TGTGCCAGCAGCCAAGCGACTACCAAGCAGTTCTTC TRBV3-1 - few TRBJ2-1
CASSGTPQETQYF TGCGCCAGCAGCGGGACTCCCCAAGAGACCCAGTACTTC TRBV5-1 - many TRBJ2-5
CSANTGITDTQYF TGCAGTGCAAACACAGGGATCACAGATACGCAGTATTTT TRBV20-1 - many TRBJ2-3
CATQGSTPLNEQFF TGTGCCACACAGGGGTCCACACCCCTCAATGAGCAGTTCTTC TRBV24-1 TRBD1 few TRBJ2-1
CASRPVVGSYNEQFF TGTGCCAGCAGGCCAGTGGTGGGTTCCTACAATGAGCAGTTCTTC TRBV2 - - TRBJ2-1
CASRLGGPDTQYF TGTGCCAGCAGGCTAGGGGGCCCAGATACGCAGTATTTT TRBV7-9 TRBD1 - TRBJ2-3
CASRRGTGGYVRQYF TGTGCCAGCAGACGTGGGACAGGGGGGTACGTTCGGCAGTATTTT TRBV12-3/TRBV12-4 TRBD1 - TRBJ2-3
CASRRGGSSGELFF TGTGCCAGCAGGAGAGGCGGGAGCTCCGGGGAGCTGTTTTTT TRBV6-2/TRBV6-3 TRBD2 many TRBJ2-2
CSASRRAGYGYTF TGCAGTGCTAGCAGGAGGGCGGGTTATGGCTACACCTTC TRBV20-1 - - TRBJ1-2
CASSPNPGPGNTIYF TGTGCCAGCTCACCAAATCCGGGTCCTGGAAACACCATATATTTT TRBV18 - - TRBJ1-3
CASSLGLAGDQDTQYF TGTGCTAGCAGCTTAGGACTAGCGGGGGATCAGGACACCCAGTACTTC TRBV7-7 TRBD2 - TRBJ2-5
CASSLSRDIDGYTF TGCGCCAGCAGCTTGTCCCGGGACATAGATGGCTACACCTTC TRBV5-1 - - TRBJ1-2
CASSYSQRGGNTIYF TGTGCCAGCAGTTACTCGCAAAGGGGCGGAAACACCATATATTTT TRBV6-5 - - TRBJ1-3
CASSPSTANYGYTF TGTGCCAGCAGCCCCAGTACTGCTAACTATGGCTACACCTTC TRBV7-2 - few TRBJ1-2
CASSPGEVEKLFF TGTGCCAGCAGTCCGGGAGAGGTTGAAAAACTGTTTTTT TRBV12-3/TRBV12-4 - few TRBJ1-4
CASSRGLSRSSYNEQFF TGTGCCAGCAGTCGTGGTTTGTCGAGGAGCTCCTACAATGAGCAGTTCTTC TRBV6-1 - - TRBJ2-1
CASSRELAGGYNEQFF TGTGCCAGCAGCCGGGAACTAGCGGGAGGGTACAATGAGCAGTTCTTC TRBV5-5 TRBD2 - TRBJ2-1
CASGKTLNNQPQHF TGTGCCAGCGGGAAAACCCTTAATAATCAGCCCCAGCATTTT TRBV15 - - TRBJ1-5
CSANRGVDEQYF TGCAGCGCTAACAGGGGGGTAGACGAGCAGTACTTC TRBV29-1 TRBD1 few TRBJ2-7
CASSSGADTQYF TGTGCCAGCAGCTCTGGGGCAGATACGCAGTATTTT TRBV7-9 - many TRBJ2-3
CAISGGDSGETQYF TGTGCCATCAGTGGGGGGGACTCGGGAGAGACCCAGTACTTC TRBV10-3 - - TRBJ2-5
CAISDSTKETQYF TGTGCCATCAGTGACAGCACCAAAGAGACCCAGTACTTC TRBV10-3 - few TRBJ2-5
CASTPGQGSPLHF TGCGCCAGCACACCGGGACAAGGCTCACCCCTCCACTTT TRBV5-1 - - TRBJ1-6
CASSPTGEGNPNEKLFF TGTGCCAGCTCACCCACGGGTGAGGGTAACCCCAATGAAAAACTGTTTTTT TRBV18 - few TRBJ1-4
CASTLGEDSPLHF TGTGCCAGCACTCTCGGAGAGGATTCACCCCTCCACTTT TRBV4-2 - few TRBJ1-6
CSARVSGGLEKLFF TGCAGTGCTAGAGTCTCGGGGGGTCTAGAAAAACTGTTTTTT TRBV20-1 - many TRBJ1-4
CSARELGGQGWTEAFF TGCAGTGCTAGAGAGCTAGGGGGACAGGGATGGACTGAAGCTTTCTTT TRBV20-1 TRBD1 - TRBJ1-1
CASSPSGGRSGELFF TGCGCCAGCAGCCCCTCAGGGGGTCGGTCCGGGGAGCTGTTTTTT TRBV4-1 TRBD1 - TRBJ2-2
CASSLMGASTLFF TGTGCCAGCAGTTTAATGGGGGCCTCAACCCTGTTTTTT TRBV27 - - TRBJ1-4
CASAQPSGCNQPQHF TGTGCCAGCGCGCAGCCAAGTGGGTGCAATCAGCCCCAGCATTTT TRBV6-4 - few TRBJ1-5
CASSFDRVNEQFF TGCGCCAGCAGCTTTGACAGGGTCAATGAGCAGTTCTTC TRBV5-1 TRBD1 - TRBJ2-1
CASSQGLAGGNTDTQYF TGCGCCAGCAGCCAAGGACTAGCGGGAGGGAACACAGATACGCAGTATTTT TRBV4-3 TRBD2 few TRBJ2-3
CSARDRDTQYF TGCAGTGCGCGGGACAGAGATACGCAGTATTTT TRBV20-1 - few TRBJ2-3